One sample yielded the 20 T cell receptor beta chains listed below, sequenced in a study of spatial heterogeneity in lung cancer. Study-wide findings and caveats: In tumors, expanded intratumoral alpha and beta TCR counts tracked mutation counts.

No antigens are known for them. Documented time point: sample taken at primary tumor resection. One entry per CDR3 protein, called by TCRdb with MiXCR from the 5' RACE reads. The sample has more than 10,000 distinct CDR3 sequences, 5.6% seen once; the top ten hold 11%. This specimen consisted of lung tumor tissue, obtained at surgery. Receptors were obtained from a female donor with early-stage non-small cell lung cancer.

This clonotype was counted many times. As an off-target read in a library built for alpha chains, this beta chain has a frequency of little significance. The CDR3 DNA reads as TGTGCCAGCAGTCCTGGGGACAGGGATGGCTACACCTTC. It encodes CASSPGDRDGYTF. This sequence joins TRBV27 and TRBJ1-2; 9 positions agree with TRBD1. The CDR3 is 13 amino acids. V dropped 5 bases and J dropped 6; count of bases not matched to a gene: 4. Germline loops: CDR1 MNHEY, CDR2 SMNVEV (reference sequence).

This clonotype was counted ten times or more. The junction and the germline gene differ at one end; a read error may be behind it. This beta chain is off target for a library built for alpha chains, so its abundance means little. The genes are TRBV20-1 and TRBJ2-1, with 7 bases lining up with TRBD1. This CDR3 contains 10 residues. Germline loops: CDR1 DFQATT, CDR2 SNEGSKA (reference sequence). The CDR3 region has the DNA TGCAGTGCTGAGACAGGGTCTCGGGTCTTC. Its protein product is CSAETGSRVF.

This clonotype counts as medium-sized. This beta chain was picked up by a library intended for alpha chains and is off target, so its count carries little meaning. The V and J genes are TRBV7-9 and TRBJ2-1, with D perhaps assigned TRBD1 or TRBD2 (5 bases each). With 3 bases removed from V and 9 bases from J, the gap between germline ends came to 12 bases. This CDR3 is 13 amino acids long. Germline CDR1 SEHNR, CDR2 FQNEAQ (reference sequence). The DNA of the CDR3 is TGTGCCAGCAGCTTTCCCCCCGGGACTGAGCAGTTCTTC. Its translation is CASSFPPGTEQFF.

This clonotype showed up many times. This beta chain came through as a stray read in a library set up for alpha chains, and its size says little. The chain employs TRBV20-1 and TRBJ1-6, with TRBD1 identical over 8 bases. The junction had 6 bases not matched to a gene; V was cut back by 0 bases and J by 8 bases. Germline V gene lookup returns CDR1 DFQATT and CDR2 SNEGSKA (reference sequence). The CDR3 covers 15 residues. Here the CDR3 DNA reads TGCAGTGCTAGAGATGACGGACAGGGTCATTCACCCCTCCACTTT. This codes for CSARDDGQGHSPLHF.

The sample holds many counts of this clonotype. Since it is a stray read in a library aimed at alpha chains, this beta chain has a size that is not meaningful. This chain uses TRBV6-5 with TRBJ1-2; possible D gene TRBD1, 5 bases. The ends were cut back, 2 bases at V and 3 bases at J, with 7 bases in the middle. CDR1 and CDR2 from the germline V gene are MNHEY and SVGAGI. The CDR3 totals 13 residues. Here the CDR3 DNA reads TGTGCCAGCAGTTACAGGGGATACTATGGCTACACCTTC. Its translation: CASSYRGYYGYTF.

This clonotype was seen many times. For a library built for alpha chains, this beta chain is a stray read; little rests on its size. The chain joins TRBV7-9 to TRBJ2-5; D remains unclear. V lost 1 base and J 5 bases, leaving 14 bases between the germline ends. Germline CDR1 reads SEHNR; CDR2 reads FQNEAQ (reference sequence). CDR3 length equals 15 residues. The CDR3 loop reads CASSLEGWGMETQYF. The CDR3 nucleotides read TGTGCCAGCAGCTTAGAAGGCTGGGGAATGGAGACCCAGTACTTC. Variable domain in full (rest from reference TRBV7-9 and TRBJ2-5): DTGVSQNPRHKITKRGQNVTFRCDPISEHNRLYWYRQTLGQGPEFLTYFQNEAQLEKSRLLSDRFSAERPKGSFSTLEIQRTEQGDSAMYLCASSLEGWGMETQYFGPGTRLLVL.

Details on this clonotype: The library was designed around alpha chains, so this beta chain is a stray read whose abundance carries little weight. J is TRBJ2-1 and V is TRBV10-3; 8 nucleotides agree with TRBD2. The CDR3 contains 16 residues. From germline, CDR1 is ENHRY and CDR2 SYGVKD. V lost 4 bases and J lost 7; bases outside the gene matches: 12. The CDR3 is CAISGRTSSLGNEQFF. DNA of the CDR3: TGTGCCATCAGTGGCCGGACTAGCTCATTAGGGAATGAGCAGTTCTTC.

This clonotype occurred many times. Since it is a stray read in a library aimed at alpha chains, this beta chain has a size that is not meaningful. The V gene is TRBV11-2, the J gene TRBJ2-3, with TRBD1 matching 7 bases. CDR1 is SGHAT and CDR2 is FQNNGV in the germline V gene. Trimming at V came to 5 bases and at J to 0 bases, leaving 5 bases not matched to a gene. This CDR3 is built from 15 residues. The CDR3 loop is CASSEGASSTDTQYF. The CDR3 DNA follows: TGTGCCAGCAGCGAGGGGGCTAGTAGCACAGATACGCAGTATTTT.

This clonotype is categorized as medium-sized. This beta chain is an unintended read in a library built for alpha chains; its size means little. The chain recombines TRBV20-1 with TRBJ1-6; D gene ambiguous. The germline gives CDR1 DFQATT, CDR2 SNEGSKA (reference sequence). This CDR3 spans 15 amino acids. The ends were cut back, 3 bases at V and 6 bases at J, with 15 bases in the middle. The CDR3 spells CSASSLSGINSPLHF. The CDR3 DNA reads as TGCAGTGCTAGCAGCCTTTCCGGGATTAATTCACCCCTCCACTTT.

This clonotype rates as medium-sized. The library was designed around alpha chains, so this beta chain is a stray read whose abundance carries little weight. The chain couples TRBV18 to TRBJ2-3; D gene unclear. The germline CDR1 and CDR2 sequences are KGHSH and LQKENI. V lost 2 bases to trimming and J lost 1 base, with 13 bases between them. The CDR3 sequence is 16 residues long. The CDR3 DNA is TGTGCCAGCTCACCAGCGTGGGTTGGTCGCACAGATACGCAGTATTTT. Residues: CASSPAWVGRTDTQYF.

This clonotype was counted many times. The library was built for alpha chains, so this beta chain is an off-target read and its size means little. The rearrangement uses TRBV4-1 and TRBJ1-1; 7 nucleotides align to TRBD1. The germline gives CDR1 MGHRA, CDR2 YSYEKL. The V and J ends lost 6 bases and 3 bases, in that order; junction bases with no gene match: 4. The CDR3 sequence is 13 residues long. The CDR3 DNA sequence: TGCGCCAGCAGAAAGGGGGCGTACACTGAAGCTTTCTTT. It specifies CASRKGAYTEAFF.

In its sample, this clonotype was seen many times. This beta chain appears as a stray read in a library generated for alpha chains; its size is not informative. The chain links TRBV2 to TRBJ1-2; a possible D gene is TRBD1 (6 bases). The CDR3 runs to 11 residues. Trimming cost V 7 bases and J 5 bases, with 8 bases left between them. Germline values: CDR1 SNHLY, CDR2 FYNNEI. The CDR3 nucleotides are TGTGCCAGCACTACAGGGTATGGCTACACCTTC. This encodes CASTTGYGYTF.

In this sample, this clonotype turned up many times. This beta chain is off target for a library built for alpha chains, so its abundance means little. The V and J genes are TRBV7-3 and TRBJ2-2; 10 bases are shared with TRBD2. Germline V gives CDR1 SGHTA, CDR2 FQGTGA. V was clipped by 3 bases and J by 9 bases; unmatched bases: 10. The CDR3 is 16 amino acids. The CDR3: CASSFGGTSAGRELFF. The CDR3 DNA sequence: TGTGCCAGCAGCTTTGGGGGGACTAGCGCGGGCCGGGAGCTGTTTTTT.

Concerning this clonotype: Being off target in a library aimed at alpha chains, this beta chain has a size of little meaning. This chain joins TRBV3-1 and TRBJ2-7; TRBD2 matches at 13 bases. Germline V lookup: CDR1 LGHDT, CDR2 YNNKEL (reference sequence). The CDR3 is made up of 14 amino acids. V shed 4 bases and J 7 bases; nucleotides not matched to a gene: 4. The CDR3 region is CASSRLAGGSEQYF. Written as DNA, the CDR3 is TGTGCCAGCAGCCGACTAGCGGGAGGTAGTGAGCAGTACTTC.

Relative to its sample, this clonotype is medium-sized. This beta chain came through as a stray read in a library set up for alpha chains, and its size says little. This chain joins TRBV15 and TRBJ2-3, with 9 bases identical to TRBD2. Germline V gene sequence: CDR1 LNHNV, CDR2 YYDKDF (reference sequence). With 2 bases clipped from V and 2 bases from J, the junction kept 23 bases outside the gene matches. The CDR3 spans 22 residues. The CDR3 sequence is CATSRSLYAAGGPGGATDTQYF. CDR3 DNA sequence: TGTGCCACCAGCAGATCTTTATACGCGGCGGGGGGGCCTGGCGGAGCCACAGATACGCAGTATTTT.

By frequency in the sample, this clonotype is medium-sized. This beta chain is off target for a library built for alpha chains, so its abundance means little. The rearrangement uses TRBV20-1 and TRBJ2-3; 7 bases align to TRBD2. The CDR3 loop spans 14 amino acids. Germline CDR1 reads DFQATT; CDR2 reads SNEGSKA (reference sequence). Losses at the gene ends were 2 bases for V and 1 base for J; bases not matched to a gene: 3. The CDR3 nucleotides read TGCAGTGCTAGAAGGGCGGGGGGCACAGATACGCAGTATTTT. This encodes CSARRAGGTDTQYF.

This clonotype was detected only a few times. Since it is a stray read in a library aimed at alpha chains, this beta chain has a size that is not meaningful. The J gene is TRBJ2-3, the V gene TRBV20-1, with D maybe TRBD2 (6 bases). CDR3 length equals 14 residues. Germline V gene lookup returns CDR1 DFQATT and CDR2 SNEGSKA (reference sequence). V was shortened by 3 bases and J by 4 bases, with 14 bases between the two germline ends. As DNA, the CDR3 is TGCAGTGCTAGCTGGGGAGGTAACTCAGATACGCAGTATTTT. Protein sequence: CSASWGGNSDTQYF.

This clonotype was seen ten or more times. Being off target in a library aimed at alpha chains, this beta chain has a size of little meaning. The rearrangement uses TRBV20-1 and TRBJ1-1; unclear D gene. V was pared by 4 bases and J by 2 bases, with 11 bases between. Germline values: CDR1 DFQATT, CDR2 SNEGSKA (reference sequence). This CDR3 spans 13 amino acids. This CDR3 reads CSAKQRPNTEAFF. In DNA form, the CDR3 reads TGCAGTGCTAAGCAGAGACCCAACACTGAAGCTTTCTTT.

Ten or more counts support this clonotype. Because the library targeted alpha chains, this beta chain is an off-target read whose size means little. The rearrangement links TRBV6-2 or TRBV6-3 to TRBJ2-7, with 7 bases aligning to TRBD2. Germline V gene sequence: CDR1 MNHEY, CDR2 SVGEGT. Trimming cost V 5 bases and J 5 bases; bases outside gene matches: 12. The CDR3 covers 15 residues. The CDR3 nucleotides are TGTGCCAGCAGTCTAGCGGAGGTCCCTTTCGACGAGCAGTACTTC. This encodes CASSLAEVPFDEQYF.

This clonotype was found many times. This beta chain represents an off-target read in a library built for alpha chains; its size is of limited meaning. This chain uses TRBV6-2 or TRBV6-3 with TRBJ2-3; 12 nucleotides align to TRBD2. CDR3 length: 14 amino acids. V dropped 6 bases and J dropped 4; count of bases not matched to a gene: 2. The V gene's germline CDR1 is MNHEY and CDR2 SVGEGT. This CDR3 is CASRSSGGADTQYF. CDR3 bases: TGTGCCAGCAGGTCTAGCGGGGGGGCAGATACGCAGTATTTT.